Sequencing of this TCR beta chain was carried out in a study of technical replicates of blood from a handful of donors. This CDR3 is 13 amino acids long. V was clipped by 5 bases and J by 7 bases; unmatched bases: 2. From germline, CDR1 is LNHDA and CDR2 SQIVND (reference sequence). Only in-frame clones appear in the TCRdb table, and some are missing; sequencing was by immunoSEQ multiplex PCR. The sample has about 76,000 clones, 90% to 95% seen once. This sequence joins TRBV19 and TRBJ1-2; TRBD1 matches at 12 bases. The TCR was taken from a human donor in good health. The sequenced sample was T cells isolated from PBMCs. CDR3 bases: TGTGCCAGTAGTCGGGACAGGGGGCTTGGCTACACCTTC. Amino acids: CASSRDRGLGYTF. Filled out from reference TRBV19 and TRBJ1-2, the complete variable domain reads DGGITQSPKYLFRKEGQNVTLSCEQNLNHDAMYWYRQDPGQGLRLIYYSQIVNDFQKGDIAEGYSVSREKKESFPLTVTSAQKNPTAFYLCASSRDRGLGYTFGSGTRLTVV.